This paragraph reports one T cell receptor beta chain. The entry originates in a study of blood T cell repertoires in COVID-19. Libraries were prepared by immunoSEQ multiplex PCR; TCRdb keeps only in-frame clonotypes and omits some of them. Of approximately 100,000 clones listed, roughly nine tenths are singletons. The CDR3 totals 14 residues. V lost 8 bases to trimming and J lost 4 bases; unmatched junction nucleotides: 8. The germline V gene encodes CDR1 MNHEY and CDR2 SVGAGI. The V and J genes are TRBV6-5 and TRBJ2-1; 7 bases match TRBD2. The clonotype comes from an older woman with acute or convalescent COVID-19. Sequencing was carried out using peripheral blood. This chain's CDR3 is CASRPSGGYNEQFF. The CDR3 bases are TGTGCCAGCCGCCCTAGCGGAGGGTACAATGAGCAGTTCTTC.